The 25 T cell receptor beta chains reported below all come from one sample, sequenced in a study of blood T cell repertoires in COVID-19 (TCRdb year 2020). Receptor amplification or capture employed the immunoSEQ multiplex PCR assay. The table was pulled from immuneACCESS by TCRdb, which kept in-frame rearrangements only. Such tables lose some clones; where checked, under half of the loss comes from unresolved V genes, and the rest has no known cause. The sample records 250,000 to 350,000 clones, roughly 90% of which are singletons. The ten most abundant clones make up 1.1% of the sample. Sequencing was performed on PBMCs or T cells enriched from blood (not recorded which). The origin of the receptors is a woman in her 30s who had recovered from COVID-19.

V usage is TRBV28 and J usage is TRBJ2-7, with D hard to call. CDR1 MDHEN and CDR2 SYDVKM come from the germline V gene. The CDR3 is 15 residues long. V lost 6 bases, J lost 3 bases, and 18 bases lay in between. The CDR3 bases are TGTGCCAGCAGATCCCCTGTGAGCGCGATCTACGAGCAGTACTTC. The encoded protein is CASRSPVSAIYEQYF.

The J gene is TRBJ2-5, the V gene TRBV28, with 9 bases matching TRBD1. Germline V gene sequence: CDR1 MDHEN, CDR2 SYDVKM. The V and J ends lost 8 bases and 4 bases, in that order; junction bases with no gene match: 8. This CDR3 has 14 amino acids. This CDR3 is CASRDRARSETQYF. CDR3 nucleotide sequence: TGTGCCAGCCGGGACAGGGCTCGATCAGAGACCCAGTACTTC.

The table lists this clone with a count of one. The chain employs TRBV5-5 and TRBJ1-2; D call uncertain. The CDR3 runs 13 residues. CDR1 and CDR2 (germline): SGHKS, YYEKEE (reference sequence). V gave up 2 bases and J gave up 4 bases, with 9 bases separating them. The CDR3 DNA sequence: TGTGCCAGCAGCTTATCTCAGGTCTATGGCTACACCTTC. It translates to CASSLSQVYGYTF.

CDR3 sequence (DNA): TGTGCCAGCTACCTTCGACAGGGTCCCGGGGAGCTGTTTTTT. It specifies CASYLRQGPGELFF. The chain recombines TRBV6-5 with TRBJ2-2; 7 bases line up with TRBD1. The germline V gene has CDR1 MNHEY and CDR2 SVGAGI. V was clipped by 8 bases and J by 6 bases; unmatched bases: 9. The CDR3 contains 14 residues.

This chain connects TRBV18 to TRBJ2-7; possible D gene TRBD1, 5 bases. V was cut by 4 bases and J by 7 bases, with 20 bases left in between. Germline-derived CDR1 and CDR2 are KGHSH and LQKENI. This CDR3 is built from 15 residues. CDR3 DNA: TGTGCCAGCTCACAGACAGCTGGAGCCTCCCCAGAGCAGTACTTC. Protein: CASSQTAGASPEQYF.

J is TRBJ1-1 and V is TRBV28; D is perhaps TRBD1 (5 bases). Germline V gene sequence: CDR1 MDHEN, CDR2 SYDVKM. V was shortened by 3 bases and J by 0 bases, with 11 bases between the two germline ends. This CDR3 has 15 amino acids. CDR3 in DNA: TGTGCCAGCAGTTTTGGGGGGTCCGTGAACACTGAAGCTTTCTTT. It specifies CASSFGGSVNTEAFF.

The rearrangement uses TRBV25-1 and TRBJ2-1; TRBD2 agrees at 11 bases. This CDR3 region has 15 residues. Germline-derived CDR1 and CDR2 are MGHDK and SYGVNS. Trimming at V came to 8 bases and at J to 10 bases, leaving 13 bases not matched to a gene. Written as DNA, the CDR3 is TGTGCCAGCCGCTTAGCGGGAGGGCCGGGGGGCGAGCAGTTCTTC. Translation gives CASRLAGGPGGEQFF.

The CDR3 reads CASSLPEMNTEAFF. CDR3 nucleotides: TGCGCCAGCAGCTTGCCGGAGATGAACACTGAAGCTTTCTTT. The chain combines TRBV5-1 with TRBJ1-1, with unresolved D. Looked up from germline, CDR1 is SGHRS and CDR2 is YFSETQ. Between the trimmed V and J ends, which lost 1 base and 0 bases, there was a span of 7 bases. CDR3 length equals 14 residues.

The gene calls are TRBV5-4 and TRBJ2-7; 14 nucleotides align to TRBD2. The CDR3 covers 14 residues. The V segment lost 5 bases and the J segment 11 bases; nucleotides outside the gene matches: 9. The germline gives CDR1 SGHNT, CDR2 YYREEE (reference sequence). The CDR3 DNA follows: TGTGCCAGCAGTTCGGGACTAGCGGGAGAATTCGAGTACTTC. It specifies CASSSGLAGEFEYF.

CDR3 sequence (DNA): TGTGCCAGCAGCCAGGGACAGATTAATCGCTCCTATAATTCACCCCTCCACTTT. Translating it yields CASSQGQINRSYNSPLHF. The V and J genes are TRBV5-6 and TRBJ1-6, with TRBD1 matching over 7 bases. Germline V gives CDR1 SGHDT, CDR2 YYEEEE. The junction had 10 bases not matched to a gene; V was cut back by 4 bases and J by 0 bases. The CDR3 loop spans 18 amino acids.

The CDR3 is CASNREPQNTEAFF. DNA for the CDR3: TGTGCCAGCAATAGAGAGCCCCAGAACACTGAAGCTTTCTTT. The V and J genes are TRBV6-6 and TRBJ1-1; D unclear. The CDR3 sequence is 14 residues long. V was pared by 7 bases and J by 1 base, with 13 bases between. Germline V gene lookup returns CDR1 MNHNY and CDR2 SVGAGI (reference sequence).

This clone was detected only once. V usage is TRBV29-1 and J usage is TRBJ2-3; D uncertain. V lost 1 base to trimming and J lost 1 base, with 12 bases between them. CDR1 is SQVTM, CDR2 ANQGSEA, per germline. The CDR3 has 15 amino acids. CDR3 in amino acids: CSVEGTTRGTDTQYF. The CDR3 DNA sequence: TGCAGCGTTGAAGGAACGACAAGAGGCACAGATACGCAGTATTTT.

The chain employs TRBV7-8 and TRBJ2-7; 9 bases line up with TRBD1. The germline V gene encodes CDR1 SGHVS and CDR2 FQNEAQ. The CDR3 has 16 amino acids. Trimming removed 0 bases from V and 7 bases from J; junction bases left unmatched: 10. The CDR3, as DNA: TGTGCCAGCAGCTTAGCCTCCGGGACAGGGAAATCAGAGCAGTACTTC. Amino acid sequence: CASSLASGTGKSEQYF.

This chain links TRBV4-1 with TRBJ2-7, with TRBD2 matching over 10 bases. Trimming removed 0 bases from V and 1 base from J; junction bases left unmatched: 3. The CDR3 is made up of 16 amino acids. Per the germline V gene, CDR1 is MGHRA and CDR2 is YSYEKL. The CDR3 nucleotides read TGCGCCAGCAGCCAAGATACTAGCGGGATGTCCTACGAGCAGTACTTC. It codes for CASSQDTSGMSYEQYF.

The rearrangement joins TRBV11-2 to TRBJ1-5, with D maybe TRBD1 (6 bases). V was shortened by 0 bases and J by 5 bases, with 11 bases between the two germline ends. CDR3 size: 15 residues. The germline V gene encodes CDR1 SGHAT and CDR2 FQNNGV. The CDR3 nucleotides read TGTGCCAGCAGCTTAGAAGGGGGAGCCCATCAGCCCCAGCATTTT. Protein product: CASSLEGGAHQPQHF.

This clone has only one observation. This chain joins TRBV7-3 and TRBJ2-2; possibly TRBD1 for D (6 bases). This CDR3 region has 15 residues. V lost 2 bases, J lost 7 bases, and 14 bases lay in between. The germline CDR1 and CDR2 sequences are SGHTA and FQGTGA. The chain's CDR3 is CASSLRGQRNGELFF. The DNA for the CDR3 is TGTGCCAGCAGCTTACGGGGACAACGCAACGGGGAGCTGTTTTTT.

The rearrangement joins TRBV11-2 to TRBJ2-7, with D hard to call. The CDR3 runs to 15 residues. V was pared by 1 base and J by 2 bases, with 12 bases between. The germline CDR1 and CDR2 sequences are SGHAT and FQNNGV. The CDR3 spells CASSLGASAPYEQYF. In DNA, the CDR3 is TGTGCCAGCAGCTTAGGGGCCTCCGCCCCCTACGAGCAGTACTTC.

The chain uses TRBV19 and TRBJ1-1; no firm D call. Germline V gene sequence: CDR1 LNHDA, CDR2 SQIVND (reference sequence). CDR3 length: 15 residues. Trimming shortened V by 7 bases and J by 4 bases, and 19 bases separated the two germline ends. This CDR3 is CASTLKVPGITEAFF. In DNA, the CDR3 is TGTGCCAGTACCCTAAAAGTACCGGGAATCACTGAAGCTTTCTTT.

This rearrangement joins TRBV7-2 to TRBJ2-7; 8 nucleotides agree with TRBD1. Losses at the gene ends were 0 bases for V and 5 bases for J; bases not matched to a gene: 6. The germline V gene encodes CDR1 SGHTA and CDR2 FQGNSA. This CDR3 comprises 15 residues. Here the CDR3 DNA reads TGTGCCAGCAGCTTAGCTGGGACAGGAGTCAACGAGCAGTACTTC. It yields the protein CASSLAGTGVNEQYF.

This chain connects TRBV5-1 to TRBJ1-3; no clear D. Trimming cost V 4 bases and J 4 bases, with 18 bases left between them. The CDR3 covers 16 residues. Germline V gene lookup returns CDR1 SGHRS and CDR2 YFSETQ. CDR3 loop: CASSRLTRREGNTIYF. In nucleotides, the CDR3 is TGCGCCAGCAGCCGTTTGACCCGCCGGGAAGGAAACACCATATATTTT.

This chain joins TRBV28 and TRBJ1-5; D is possibly TRBD1 (6 bases). The CDR3 runs to 14 residues. V lost 5 bases and J 6 bases, leaving 14 bases between the germline ends. Germline V gene data show CDR1 as MDHEN and CDR2 as SYDVKM. The CDR3 DNA reads TGTGCCAGCAGTGTCGGACAGTTTACTCAGCCCCAGCATTTT. It translates to CASSVGQFTQPQHF.

The CDR3 coding sequence is TGTGCCAGCACCCAACAGGGGGTTGGCACTGAAGCTTTCTTT. Protein: CASTQQGVGTEAFF. The chain combines TRBV7-9 with TRBJ1-1; 8 bases align to TRBD1. The CDR3 runs to 14 residues. Germline V gene lookup returns CDR1 SEHNR and CDR2 FQNEAQ (reference sequence). J lost 4 bases, V lost 7 bases, and 8 bases had no gene match.

This clone was seen only once. Other DNA sequences in this specimen translate into the identical CDR3. This chain links TRBV3-1 (or the pseudogene TRBV3-2) with TRBJ2-7, with unresolved D. Germline-derived CDR1 and CDR2 are LGHDT and YNNKEL (reference sequence). CDR3 length: 13 amino acids. Trimming pared 1 base from V and 2 bases from J, leaving 6 bases between. The CDR3 nucleotides read TGTGCCAGCAGCCAAGGAGGTACCTACGAGCAGTACTTC. Protein sequence: CASSQGGTYEQYF.

The gene calls are TRBV28 and TRBJ2-1; D is possibly TRBD2 (5 bases). From germline, CDR1 is MDHEN and CDR2 SYDVKM. The CDR3 has 14 amino acids. Trimming removed 6 bases at V and 6 bases at J, with 15 bases between. The DNA for the CDR3 is TGTGCCAGCAGCCGGGGTCCGTTGTTCAATGAGCAGTTCTTC. The encoded protein is CASSRGPLFNEQFF.

This clone was seen a single time. The chain uses TRBV6-5 and TRBJ2-1, with D possibly matching TRBD1 (7 bases). The V and J ends lost 8 bases and 11 bases respectively, with 25 bases between them. The CDR3 contains 15 residues. In germline, CDR1 is MNHEY, CDR2 SVGAGI. CDR3 loop: CASLKEWRGQSQQFF. CDR3 in DNA: TGTGCCAGCCTAAAAGAATGGCGGGGACAGAGCCAGCAGTTCTTC.